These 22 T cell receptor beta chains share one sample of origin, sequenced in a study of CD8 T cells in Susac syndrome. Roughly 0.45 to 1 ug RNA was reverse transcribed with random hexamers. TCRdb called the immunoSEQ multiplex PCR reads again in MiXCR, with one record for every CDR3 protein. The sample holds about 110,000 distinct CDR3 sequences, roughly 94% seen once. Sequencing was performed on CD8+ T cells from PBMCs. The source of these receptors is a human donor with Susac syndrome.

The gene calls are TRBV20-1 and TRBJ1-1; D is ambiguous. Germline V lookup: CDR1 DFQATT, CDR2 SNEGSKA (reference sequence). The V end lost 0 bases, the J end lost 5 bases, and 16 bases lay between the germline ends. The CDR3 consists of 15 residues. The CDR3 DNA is TGCAGTGCTAGAGACCCTCATCACGCGGGGACTGAAGCTTTCTTT. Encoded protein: CSARDPHHAGTEAFF.

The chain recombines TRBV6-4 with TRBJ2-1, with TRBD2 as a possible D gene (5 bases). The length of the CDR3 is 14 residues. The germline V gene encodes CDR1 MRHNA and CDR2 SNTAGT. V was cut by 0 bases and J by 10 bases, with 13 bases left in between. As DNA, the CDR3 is TGTGCCAGCAGTGACTCGCCGACTAACCCCGAGCAGTTCTTC. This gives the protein CASSDSPTNPEQFF.

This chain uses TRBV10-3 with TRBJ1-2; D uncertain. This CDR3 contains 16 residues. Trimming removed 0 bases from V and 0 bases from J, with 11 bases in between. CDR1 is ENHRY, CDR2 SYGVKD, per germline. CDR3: CAISESISGANYGYTF. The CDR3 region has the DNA TGTGCCATCAGTGAGTCGATCTCCGGGGCTAACTATGGCTACACCTTC.

The CDR3 spells CASSFPFDREQYF. The CDR3 DNA sequence: TGTGCCAGCAGCTTCCCCTTCGATCGCGAGCAGTACTTC. The chain combines TRBV7-9 with TRBJ2-7, with D hard to call. This CDR3 contains 13 residues. Deletions cut 3 bases from V and 6 bases from J, with 12 bases between. Germline V lookup: CDR1 SEHNR, CDR2 FQNEAQ (reference sequence).

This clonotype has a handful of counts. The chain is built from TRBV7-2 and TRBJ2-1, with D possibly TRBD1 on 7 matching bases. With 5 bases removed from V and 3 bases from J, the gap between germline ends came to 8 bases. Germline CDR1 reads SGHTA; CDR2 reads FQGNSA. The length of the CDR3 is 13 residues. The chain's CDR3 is CASSQGGYNEQFF. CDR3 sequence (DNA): TGTGCCAGCAGCCAGGGGGGCTACAATGAGCAGTTCTTC.

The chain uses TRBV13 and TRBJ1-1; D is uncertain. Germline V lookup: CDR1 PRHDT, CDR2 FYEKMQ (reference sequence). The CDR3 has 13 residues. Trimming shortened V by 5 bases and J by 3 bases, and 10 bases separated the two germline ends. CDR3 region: CASSPRLDTEAFF. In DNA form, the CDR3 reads TGTGCCAGCAGCCCCCGCCTTGACACTGAAGCTTTCTTT.

The CDR3 here is CSASAGLAADTQYF. CDR3 DNA sequence: TGCAGTGCTAGTGCGGGACTAGCAGCGGATACGCAGTATTTT. The J gene is TRBJ2-3, the V gene TRBV20-1; TRBD2 matches 9 bases. The CDR3 spans 14 residues. The trim removed 3 bases at V and 6 bases at J, leaving 7 bases unmatched. Germline CDR1 DFQATT, CDR2 SNEGSKA (reference sequence).

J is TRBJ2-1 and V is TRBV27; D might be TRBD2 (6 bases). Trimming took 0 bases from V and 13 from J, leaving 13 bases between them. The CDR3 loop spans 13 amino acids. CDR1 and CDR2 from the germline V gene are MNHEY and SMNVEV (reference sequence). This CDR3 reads CASSLSELAEQFF. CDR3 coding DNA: TGTGCCAGCAGTTTATCGGAACTAGCTGAACAGTTCTTC.

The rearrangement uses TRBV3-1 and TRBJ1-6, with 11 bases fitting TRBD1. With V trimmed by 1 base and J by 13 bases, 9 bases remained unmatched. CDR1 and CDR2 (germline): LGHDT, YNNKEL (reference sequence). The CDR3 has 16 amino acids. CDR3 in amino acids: CASSQVRGQGAVPLHF. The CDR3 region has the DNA TGTGCCAGCAGCCAAGTCCGCGGACAGGGGGCGGTCCCCCTCCACTTT.

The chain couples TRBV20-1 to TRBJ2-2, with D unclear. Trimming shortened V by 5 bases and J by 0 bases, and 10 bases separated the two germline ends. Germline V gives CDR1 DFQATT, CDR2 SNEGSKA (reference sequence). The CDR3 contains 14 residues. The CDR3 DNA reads TGCAGTGCTCCGACCCCTACGAACACCGGGGAGCTGTTTTTT. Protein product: CSAPTPTNTGELFF.

Here the CDR3 reads CASSVKSASEQYF. In DNA form, the CDR3 reads TGTGCCAGCAGCGTAAAGTCGGCCAGCGAGCAGTACTTC. The chain couples TRBV9 to TRBJ2-7; no clear D gene. The CDR3 loop spans 13 amino acids. CDR1 is SGDLS and CDR2 is YYNGEE in the germline V gene. Trimming stripped 1 base from V and 6 bases from J, with 11 bases between.

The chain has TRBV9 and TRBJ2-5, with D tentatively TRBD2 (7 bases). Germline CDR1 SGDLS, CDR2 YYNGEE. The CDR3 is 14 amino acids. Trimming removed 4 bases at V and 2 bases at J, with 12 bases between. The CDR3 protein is CASSRGGEQETQYF. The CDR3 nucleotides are TGTGCCAGCAGCAGGGGGGGAGAACAAGAGACCCAGTACTTC.

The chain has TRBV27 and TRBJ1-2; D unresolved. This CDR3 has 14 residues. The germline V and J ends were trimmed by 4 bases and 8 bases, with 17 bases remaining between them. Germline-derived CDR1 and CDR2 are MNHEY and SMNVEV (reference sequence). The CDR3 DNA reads TGTGCCAGCAGTTCCCCCTCAAAACGAGGCGGCTACACCTTC. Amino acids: CASSSPSKRGGYTF.

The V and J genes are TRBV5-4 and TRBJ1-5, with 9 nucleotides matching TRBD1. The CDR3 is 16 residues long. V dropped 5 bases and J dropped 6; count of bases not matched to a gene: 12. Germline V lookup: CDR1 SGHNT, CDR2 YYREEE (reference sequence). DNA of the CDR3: TGTGCCAGCAGTTATACAGGGGGCGCGGATACTCAGCCCCAGCATTTT. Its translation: CASSYTGGADTQPQHF.

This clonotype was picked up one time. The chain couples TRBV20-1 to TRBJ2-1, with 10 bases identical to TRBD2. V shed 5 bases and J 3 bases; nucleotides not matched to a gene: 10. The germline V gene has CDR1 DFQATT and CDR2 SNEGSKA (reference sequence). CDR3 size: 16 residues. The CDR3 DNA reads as TGCAGTGCTGCCCCCACTAGCGGGGCGCGCTACAATGAGCAGTTCTTC. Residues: CSAAPTSGARYNEQFF.

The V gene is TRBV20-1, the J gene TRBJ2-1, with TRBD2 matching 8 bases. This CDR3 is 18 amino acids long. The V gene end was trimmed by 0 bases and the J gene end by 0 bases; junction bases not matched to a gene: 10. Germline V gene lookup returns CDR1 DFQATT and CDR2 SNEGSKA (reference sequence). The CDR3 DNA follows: TGCAGTGCTAGAGATCTAGCGGGTGTGGGGAGCTCCTACAATGAGCAGTTCTTC. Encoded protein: CSARDLAGVGSSYNEQFF.

The CDR3 is CASILQGKRFF. DNA for the CDR3: TGTGCCAGCATCTTACAGGGGAAGAGGTTCTTC. The J gene is TRBJ2-1, the V gene TRBV21-1; no DNA check was done on the table's D call, TRBD1. TRBV21-1 is a listed pseudogene. The length of the CDR3 is 11 residues.

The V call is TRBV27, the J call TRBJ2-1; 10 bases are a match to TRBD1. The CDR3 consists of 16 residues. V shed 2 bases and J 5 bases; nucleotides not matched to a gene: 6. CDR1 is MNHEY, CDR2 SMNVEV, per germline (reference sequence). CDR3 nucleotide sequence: TGTGCCAGCAGTTTAGTCCGGGACAGGGGAAACAATGAGCAGTTCTTC. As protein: CASSLVRDRGNNEQFF.

CDR3 DNA: TGTGCCAGCAGCTTGGGGGACAACCAAAAGCAGTACTTC. Protein: CASSLGDNQKQYF. The genes are TRBV5-4 and TRBJ2-7; the D gene is possibly TRBD1 (6 bases). V was shortened by 0 bases and J by 8 bases, with 12 bases between the two germline ends. The CDR3 sequence is 13 residues long. Germline V lookup: CDR1 SGHNT, CDR2 YYREEE (reference sequence).

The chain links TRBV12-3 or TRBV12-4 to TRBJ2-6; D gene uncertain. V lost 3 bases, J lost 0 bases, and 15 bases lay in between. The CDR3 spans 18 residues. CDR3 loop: CASSLASRRHSGANVLTF. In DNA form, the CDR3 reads TGTGCCAGCAGTTTGGCTTCCAGGCGCCACTCTGGGGCCAACGTCCTGACTTTC.

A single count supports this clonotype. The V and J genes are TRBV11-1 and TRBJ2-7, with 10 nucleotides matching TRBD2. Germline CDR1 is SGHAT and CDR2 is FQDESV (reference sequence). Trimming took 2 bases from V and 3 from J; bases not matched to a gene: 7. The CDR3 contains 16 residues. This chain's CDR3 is CASSLSGRTSGYEQYF. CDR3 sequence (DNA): TGTGCCAGCAGCTTAAGCGGCCGGACTAGCGGCTACGAGCAGTACTTC. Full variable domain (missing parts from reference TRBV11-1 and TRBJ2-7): EAEVAQSPRYKITEKSQAVAFWCDPISGHATLYWYRQILGQGPELLVQFQDESVVDDSQLPKDRFSAERLKGVDSTLKIQPAELGDSAMYLCASSLSGRTSGYEQYFGPGTRLTVT.

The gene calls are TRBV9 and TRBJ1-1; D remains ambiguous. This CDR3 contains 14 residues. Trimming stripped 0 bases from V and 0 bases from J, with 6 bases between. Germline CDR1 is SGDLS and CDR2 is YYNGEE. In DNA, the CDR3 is TGTGCCAGCAGCGTAGGGAGCATGAACACTGAAGCTTTCTTT. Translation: CASSVGSMNTEAFF.